Listed here are 30 T cell receptor beta chains from one sample, sequenced in a study of T-cell reconstitution after alpha-beta-depleted transplantation in children. Researchers prepared the TCRbeta library using unique molecular identifiers, the study reports. MiXCR, run by TCRdb on the PCR reads, gives a single entry per CDR3 protein. Of approximately 130,000 distinct CDR3 sequences listed, around a tenth are singletons. Sequencing used PBMCs, mostly from graft donor cells, obtained 180 days after TCRalphabeta/CD19-depleted stem cell transplant. These receptors were obtained from a girl less than two years old who had a stem cell transplant for combined immunodeficiency, so the T cells may come from the graft donor.

The table lists this clonotype with a few counts. The rearrangement joins TRBV29-1 to TRBJ2-1, with 12 bases identical to TRBD2. The germline V gene has CDR1 SQVTM and CDR2 ANQGSEA. The CDR3 runs 16 residues. V lost 7 bases to trimming and J lost 3 bases; unmatched junction nucleotides: 10. DNA of the CDR3: TGCAGCGCCTCGCAAGGACTAGCGGGATACTACAATGAGCAGTTCTTC. It encodes CSASQGLAGYYNEQFF.

This rearrangement joins TRBV18 to TRBJ2-3, with 7 bases that match TRBD1. V was clipped by 6 bases and J by 3 bases; unmatched bases: 6. Germline V gene lookup returns CDR1 KGHSH and CDR2 LQKENI. This CDR3 has 14 residues. In nucleotides, the CDR3 is TGTGCCAGCTCCCTCGGGACAGAGACAGATACGCAGTATTTT. Its translation is CASSLGTETDTQYF.

The chain uses TRBV5-6 and TRBJ1-2; D may be TRBD1 (5 bases). The CDR3 has 14 residues. Germline V gene data show CDR1 as SGHDT and CDR2 as YYEEEE. V lost 4 bases to trimming and J lost 5 bases, with 15 bases between them. CDR3 in amino acids: CASSPAGVGYGYTF. CDR3 DNA sequence: TGTGCCAGCAGCCCCGCGGGGGTGGGATATGGCTACACCTTC.

The sample holds a few counts of this clonotype. V is TRBV20-1 and J is TRBJ1-2; 9 bases line up with TRBD1. The CDR3 sequence is 15 residues long. Germline assignment: CDR1 DFQATT and CDR2 SNEGSKA (reference sequence). After removal of 4 bases from V and 3 bases from J, the junction contained 9 bases not matched to a gene. The CDR3 DNA reads as TGCAGTGCTATGAACCCGGGACAGGGACACTATGGCTACACCTTC. This gives the protein CSAMNPGQGHYGYTF.

This clonotype occurred many times. V and J are TRBV20-1 and TRBJ1-4; 9 nucleotides align to TRBD1. The CDR3 is 14 amino acids. Trimming took 8 bases from V and 3 from J; bases not matched to a gene: 7. The V gene's germline CDR1 is DFQATT and CDR2 SNEGSKA (reference sequence). CDR3 bases: TGCAGTTGTTTCCGGGACAGGGCTAATGAAAAACTGTTTTTT. This sequence encodes CSCFRDRANEKLFF.

This clonotype was counted many times. The genes are TRBV5-1 and TRBJ2-2; possible D gene TRBD1, 5 bases. CDR3 size: 16 residues. Per the germline V gene, CDR1 is SGHRS and CDR2 is YFSETQ. V lost 0 bases and J 4 bases, leaving 13 bases between the germline ends. The CDR3 loop reads CASSLGRGRSTGELFF. CDR3 DNA: TGCGCCAGCAGCTTGGGAAGGGGTAGAAGCACCGGGGAGCTGTTTTTT.

The chain joins TRBV5-1 to TRBJ2-7; the D gene could be TRBD1 or TRBD2 (6 bases each). The CDR3 covers 15 residues. The V and J ends lost 4 bases and 3 bases respectively, with 17 bases between them. Germline assignment: CDR1 SGHRS and CDR2 YFSETQ. The CDR3 here is CASSQPGGTNYEQYF. In nucleotides, the CDR3 is TGCGCCAGCAGCCAGCCCGGGGGCACCAACTACGAGCAGTACTTC.

The chain carries TRBV29-1 and TRBJ1-2; the match to TRBD1 covers 8 bases. Germline V lookup: CDR1 SQVTM, CDR2 ANQGSEA. CDR3 length equals 13 residues. The V segment lost 4 bases and the J segment 6 bases; nucleotides outside the gene matches: 7. CDR3 in amino acids: CSVVPTGDNGYTF. The CDR3 nucleotides are TGCAGCGTTGTACCGACAGGGGATAATGGCTACACCTTC.

This clonotype was counted between two and nine times. This chain uses TRBV6-5 with TRBJ2-7, with D possibly being TRBD1 (6 bases). The germline gives CDR1 MNHEY, CDR2 SVGAGI. The V end lost 0 bases, the J end lost 2 bases, and 11 bases lay between the germline ends. This CDR3 contains 15 residues. The CDR3 protein is CASSYSGAAAYEQYF. CDR3 sequence (DNA): TGTGCCAGCAGTTACTCGGGGGCAGCCGCCTACGAGCAGTACTTC.

This clonotype was counted only a few times. The chain combines TRBV18 with TRBJ2-2; unclear D gene. This CDR3 is 15 amino acids long. Trimming cost V 3 bases and J 4 bases, with 12 bases left between them. The germline V gene encodes CDR1 KGHSH and CDR2 LQKENI. DNA of the CDR3: TGTGCCAGCTCACCTCTGCAAGACCCCACCGGGGAGCTGTTTTTT. Translation gives CASSPLQDPTGELFF.

This clonotype was picked up a small number of times. CDR3 DNA: TGCAGTGCTATTCCCGGGCAACAAGAGACCCAGTACTTC. This codes for CSAIPGQQETQYF. The rearrangement uses TRBV20-1 and TRBJ2-5; D call uncertain. The CDR3 runs 13 residues. Trimming shortened V by 4 bases and J by 2 bases, and 11 bases separated the two germline ends. Germline V gene sequence: CDR1 DFQATT, CDR2 SNEGSKA (reference sequence).

This clonotype was observed at least ten times. The J gene is TRBJ2-7, the V gene TRBV29-1; 9 bases agree with TRBD2. CDR3 length: 15 residues. The trim removed 1 base at V and 6 bases at J, leaving 10 bases unmatched. Germline V gene lookup returns CDR1 SQVTM and CDR2 ANQGSEA. The CDR3 spells CSVEGLAEFRGEQYF. In DNA form, the CDR3 reads TGCAGCGTTGAAGGACTAGCGGAGTTCCGGGGCGAGCAGTACTTC.

The J gene is TRBJ2-5, the V gene TRBV6-1, with TRBD1 as a possible D gene (6 bases). V lost 6 bases to trimming and J lost 2 bases, with 13 bases between them. The CDR3 totals 14 residues. Per the germline V gene, CDR1 is MNHNS and CDR2 is SASEGT. The CDR3 DNA sequence: TGTGCCAGCAGAGGGGGAGTAACTCAAGAGACCCAGTACTTC. As protein: CASRGGVTQETQYF.

Only a few counts were recorded for this clonotype. The V call is TRBV5-6, the J call TRBJ2-2; unclear D gene. The germline CDR1 and CDR2 sequences are SGHDT and YYEEEE. V was cut by 0 bases and J by 0 bases, with 6 bases left in between. The CDR3 loop spans 15 amino acids. Written as DNA, the CDR3 is TGTGCCAGCAGCTTGGGGTTCGCGAACACCGGGGAGCTGTTTTTT. Residues: CASSLGFANTGELFF.

This clonotype came up once. This chain joins TRBV29-1 and TRBJ2-5, with TRBD1 matching over 8 bases. With V trimmed by 4 bases and J by 4 bases, 29 bases remained unmatched. The CDR3 has 21 amino acids. The germline V gene has CDR1 SQVTM and CDR2 ANQGSEA. CDR3 DNA: TGCAGCGTTGTAGGCCGAGGGCAGGGGGCGCGTGGGGGTGTTCGAATAGAGACCCAGTACTTC. It specifies CSVVGRGQGARGGVRIETQYF.

The table lists this clonotype with many counts. The chain joins TRBV11-2 to TRBJ2-3; tentatively, D is TRBD2 (5 bases). The CDR3 consists of 16 residues. CDR1 and CDR2 from the germline V gene are SGHAT and FQNNGV. Trimming took 6 bases from V and 1 from J, leaving 17 bases between them. CDR3 DNA: TGTGCCAGCAGTCTTAGACCCCGGGGAGGCACAGATACGCAGTATTTT. It is translated as CASSLRPRGGTDTQYF.

In this sample, this clonotype turned up many times. The chain is built from TRBV5-1 and TRBJ2-7; possibly TRBD1 for D (6 bases). The germline V gene has CDR1 SGHRS and CDR2 YFSETQ. Trimming took 3 bases from V and 4 from J, leaving 14 bases between them. The CDR3 consists of 14 residues. CDR3 nucleotides: TGCGCCAGCAGCTGTTGGACAGCGGCTTACGAGCAGTACTTC. Its protein is CASSCWTAAYEQYF. Supplemented by reference TRBV5-1 and TRBJ2-7, the full variable domain reads KAGVTQTPRYLIKTRGQQVTLSCSPISGHRSVSWYQQTPGQGLQFLFEYFSETQRNKGNFPGRFSGRQFSNSRSEMNVSTLELGDSALYLCASSCWTAAYEQYFGPGTRLTVT.

The rearrangement uses TRBV20-1 and TRBJ2-3; the match to TRBD2 covers 7 bases. Germline V gives CDR1 DFQATT, CDR2 SNEGSKA (reference sequence). There are 14 residues in the CDR3. J was trimmed by 3 bases and V by 8 bases; bases with no gene match: 11. The CDR3 is CSTNLRERTDTQYF. The DNA of the CDR3 is TGCAGTACAAACTTGCGGGAGCGGACAGATACGCAGTATTTT.

The chain has TRBV25-1 and TRBJ1-4; D is ambiguous. This CDR3 comprises 13 residues. CDR1 and CDR2 (germline): MGHDK, SYGVNS. V dropped 3 bases and J dropped 8 bases, with 10 bases sitting between them. The CDR3 nucleotides read TGTGCCAGCAGTGACACTTCTCGGGAAAAACTGTTTTTT. Protein: CASSDTSREKLFF.

This clonotype was found a few times. The chain recombines TRBV7-9 with TRBJ1-1, with unresolved D. The CDR3 runs 13 residues. V gave up 8 bases and J gave up 3 bases, with 13 bases separating them. Germline V CDR1 and CDR2: SEHNR, FQNEAQ (reference sequence). CDR3 sequence (DNA): TGTGCCAGCCTCAGTGAAGGTTACACTGAAGCTTTCTTT. Protein product: CASLSEGYTEAFF.

The genes are TRBV6-1 and TRBJ2-2; 9 nucleotides line up with TRBD1. Trimming removed 6 bases from V and 3 bases from J; junction bases left unmatched: 8. The germline CDR1 and CDR2 sequences are MNHNS and SASEGT. This CDR3 is built from 16 residues. The CDR3 DNA sequence: TGTGCCAGCAGCAAACAGGGGGCCGGGTACACCGGGGAGCTGTTTTTT. It yields the protein CASSKQGAGYTGELFF.

This clonotype was seen a few times. The genes are TRBV11-2 and TRBJ1-5; D not resolved. The CDR3 contains 15 residues. V shed 0 bases and J shed 7 bases, with 13 bases lying between them. Germline V CDR1 and CDR2: SGHAT, FQNNGV. The CDR3 region is CASSLDGVGGQPQHF. In nucleotides, the CDR3 is TGTGCCAGCAGCTTAGACGGGGTAGGAGGGCAGCCCCAGCATTTT.

This clonotype was found a few times. The chain has TRBV18 and TRBJ2-7; D is tentatively TRBD1 or TRBD2 (6 bases each). Germline CDR1 reads KGHSH; CDR2 reads LQKENI. CDR3 length equals 16 residues. With 3 bases removed from V and 3 bases from J, the gap between germline ends came to 18 bases. The CDR3 loop is CASSPGGKGSYYEQYF. For the CDR3, the DNA is TGTGCCAGCTCACCGGGGGGCAAAGGTTCGTACTACGAGCAGTACTTC.

This clonotype showed up just a few times. The genes are TRBV15 and TRBJ1-1; D unclear. V was pared by 6 bases and J by 1 base, with 15 bases between. The CDR3 covers 15 residues. Looked up from germline, CDR1 is LNHNV and CDR2 is YYDKDF (reference sequence). The CDR3 DNA follows: TGTGCCACCAGTCGCGCCCTAGTAGCGAACACTGAAGCTTTCTTT. This encodes CATSRALVANTEAFF.

Points on this clonotype: The junction shows a germline mismatch at one end, possibly a read error. The rearrangement uses TRBV2 and TRBJ2-3; the match to TRBD2 covers 7 bases. The CDR3 runs 19 residues. Per the germline V gene, CDR1 is SNHLY and CDR2 is FYNNEI. CDR3 sequence reads: CAISRMAPTSRTSTDTQYF. As DNA, the CDR3 is TGTGCCATCAGTCGCATGGCCCCGACTAGCCGAACAAGCACAGATACGCAGTATTTT.

This clonotype showed up just a few times. The V call is TRBV12-5, the J call TRBJ1-1; no clear D. The CDR3 length is 16 residues. Germline assignment: CDR1 LGHNT and CDR2 FRNRAP. Trimming removed 6 bases at V and 3 bases at J, with 20 bases between. The CDR3 DNA is TGTGCTAGTGGCCCATTACACAGAGTACGGGACACTGAAGCTTTCTTT. It translates to CASGPLHRVRDTEAFF. Drawing the rest from reference TRBV12-5 and TRBJ1-1, the complete variable domain is DARVTQTPRHKVTEMGQEVTMRCQPILGHNTVFWYRQTMMQGLELLAYFRNRAPLDDSGMPKDRFSAEMPDATLATLKIQPSEPRDSAVYFCASGPLHRVRDTEAFFGQGTRLTVV.

This chain connects TRBV7-2 to TRBJ2-1; no clear D. CDR3 length: 13 residues. V dropped 7 bases and J dropped 4 bases, with 11 bases sitting between them. Germline CDR1 SGHTA, CDR2 FQGNSA. CDR3 in DNA: TGTGCCAGCACCCATGGACCTTACAATGAGCAGTTCTTC. Translation: CASTHGPYNEQFF.

This clonotype was recorded a few times. The V and J genes are TRBV3-1 and TRBJ2-2; D remains ambiguous. The CDR3 covers 14 residues. Trimming shortened V by 2 bases and J by 7 bases, and 11 bases separated the two germline ends. The germline CDR1 and CDR2 sequences are LGHDT and YNNKEL (reference sequence). This CDR3 is CASSQYGRGGELFF. CDR3 sequence (DNA): TGTGCCAGCAGCCAATACGGTAGAGGCGGGGAGCTGTTTTTT.

The chain joins TRBV12-3 or TRBV12-4 to TRBJ1-2; D gene ambiguous. This CDR3 contains 15 residues. Trimming removed 3 bases from V and 0 bases from J, with 11 bases in between. DNA for the CDR3: TGTGCCAGCAGTTTTGTGGCGCAGACTAACTATGGCTACACCTTC. This codes for CASSFVAQTNYGYTF.

This clonotype was found many times. The CDR3 bases are TGTGCCAGCAGTACGCAAGAGACCCAGTACTTC. This translates into CASSTQETQYF. The rearrangement uses TRBV28 and TRBJ2-5; D not certain. Looked up from germline, CDR1 is MDHEN and CDR2 is SYDVKM. The germline V and J ends were trimmed by 5 bases and 2 bases, with 3 bases remaining between them. The CDR3 length is 11 residues.